This T cell receptor (beta chain) was identified in a study of OX40 agonist ivuxolimab in advanced cancers. Study-level background: Administration of intravenous ivuxolimab to patients occurred every 2 weeks at 0.01 to 10 mg/kg. Over 30% of patients had received prior checkpoint inhibitor therapy.

Assay: immunoSEQ multiplex PCR; the TCRdb copy retains only in-frame clones and omits some. The data show under 35,000 clones, 65% to 85% seen once. Sampling of blood occurred at baseline, cycle 4 day 1, and cycle 7 day 1. Germline V gene data show CDR1 as SGDLS and CDR2 as YYNGEE. This CDR3 is 14 amino acids long. After removal of 0 bases from V and 10 bases from J, the junction contained 4 bases not matched to a gene. The V gene is TRBV9, the J gene TRBJ1-6, with 7 bases fitting TRBD1. The source of this sequence is an adult with an advanced solid tumor such as melanoma, head and neck, liver or kidney cancer. The sequencing here drew on CD4+ or CD8+ T cells sorted from blood, taken in a trial of the OX40 agonist ivuxolimab. CDR3 in amino acids: CASSVGQGGSPLHF. Written as DNA, the CDR3 is TGTGCCAGCAGCGTAGGACAGGGAGGGTCACCCCTCCACTTT. The full variable domain, rest sourced from reference TRBV9 and TRBJ1-6, is DSGVTQTPKHLITATGQRVTLRCSPRSGDLSVYWYQQSLDQGLQFLIQYYNGEERAKGNILERFSAQQFPDLHSELNLSSLELGDSALYFCASSVGQGGSPLHFGNGTRLTVT.